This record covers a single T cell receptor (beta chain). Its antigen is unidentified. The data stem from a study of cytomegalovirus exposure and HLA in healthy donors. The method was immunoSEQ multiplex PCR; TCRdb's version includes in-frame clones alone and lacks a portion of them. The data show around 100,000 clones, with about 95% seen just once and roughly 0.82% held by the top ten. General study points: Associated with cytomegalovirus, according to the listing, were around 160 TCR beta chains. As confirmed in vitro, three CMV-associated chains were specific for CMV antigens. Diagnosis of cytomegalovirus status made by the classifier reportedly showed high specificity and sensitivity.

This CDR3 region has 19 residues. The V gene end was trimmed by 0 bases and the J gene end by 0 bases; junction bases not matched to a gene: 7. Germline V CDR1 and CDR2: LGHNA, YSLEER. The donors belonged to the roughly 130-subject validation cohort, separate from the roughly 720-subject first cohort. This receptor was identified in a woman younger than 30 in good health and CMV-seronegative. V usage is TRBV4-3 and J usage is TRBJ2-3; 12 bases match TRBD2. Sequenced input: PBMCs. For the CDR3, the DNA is TGCGCCAGCAGCCAAGACCTGGGACTAGCGGGCGTAAGCACAGATACGCAGTATTTT. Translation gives CASSQDLGLAGVSTDTQYF.